The next 27 T cell receptor beta chains were all read from a single sample in a study of spatial heterogeneity in lung cancer. TCRdb redid the calling of the 5' RACE reads with MiXCR, one entry per CDR3 protein. The data contain 6,400 or so distinct CDR3 sequences, more than 15% of them singletons. The sample's time point: sample taken at primary tumor resection. This specimen was normal lung tissue next to the tumor, taken at surgery. The receptor set was obtained from a male donor with early-stage non-small cell lung cancer.

This clonotype was observed at least ten times. V and J are TRBV6-2 or TRBV6-3 and TRBJ2-7, with TRBD1 identical over 11 bases. With 11 bases clipped from V and 9 bases from J, the junction kept 6 bases outside the gene matches. This CDR3 region has 11 residues. From germline, CDR1 is MNHEY and CDR2 SVGEGT. CDR3 in DNA: TGTGCCTCCGGGACAGGGGGGATGCAGTACTTC. Its translation is CASGTGGMQYF.

V is TRBV6-5 and J is TRBJ2-1; the D is unclear. Germline loops: CDR1 MNHEY, CDR2 SVGAGI. The V end lost 0 bases, the J end lost 7 bases, and 13 bases lay between the germline ends. The CDR3 has 15 residues. CDR3 nucleotide sequence: TGTGCCAGCAGTTACTCAGGCGAAAGAGGTAATGAGCAGTTCTTC. Protein: CASSYSGERGNEQFF.

By share of the sample, this clonotype is medium-sized. The chain is built from TRBV6-2 or TRBV6-3 and TRBJ2-2, with D unclear. From germline, CDR1 is MNHEY and CDR2 SVGEGT. The V gene lost 5 bases and the J gene lost 3 bases, with 10 bases spanning the gap. This CDR3 spans 14 amino acids. CDR3 DNA: TGTGCCAGCAGTCTCGAAGGAGACACCGGGGAGCTGTTTTTT. This gives the protein CASSLEGDTGELFF.

The CDR3 reads CSAKHAGTIYF. The CDR3 nucleotides are TGCAGTGCGAAACACGCCGGCACCATATATTTT. V usage is TRBV20-1 and J usage is TRBJ1-3; D is unresolved. Looked up from germline, CDR1 is DFQATT and CDR2 is SNEGSKA (reference sequence). The CDR3 has 11 amino acids. The V end was cut by 6 bases, the J end by 9 bases, with 12 bases between.

The chain couples TRBV6-5 to TRBJ1-6; 10 positions match TRBD1. The CDR3 consists of 14 residues. Trimming removed 4 bases from V and 9 bases from J; junction bases left unmatched: 3. CDR1 is MNHEY, CDR2 SVGAGI, per germline. CDR3 in amino acids: CASSSRQGASPLHF. The CDR3 DNA reads TGTGCCAGCAGTTCCCGACAGGGGGCTTCACCCCTCCACTTT.

This clonotype is deemed medium-sized. The chain is built from TRBV20-1 and TRBJ1-1; TRBD1 is a possible D gene (6 bases). CDR1 is DFQATT, CDR2 SNEGSKA, per germline (reference sequence). Trimming shortened V by 2 bases and J by 7 bases, and 11 bases separated the two germline ends. CDR3 size: 12 residues. CDR3: CSARMGAGEAFF. The CDR3 nucleotides are TGCAGTGCTAGAATGGGGGCAGGTGAAGCTTTCTTT.

This clonotype was detected only a few times. The J gene is TRBJ2-1, the V gene TRBV2, with D possibly TRBD2 on 5 matching bases. Germline assignment: CDR1 SNHLY and CDR2 FYNNEI. The V end lost 4 bases, the J end lost 7 bases, and 14 bases lay between the germline ends. This CDR3 region has 14 residues. CDR3 in DNA: TGTGCCAGCAGTGTTCTAGCCTCCAGTAATGAGCAGTTCTTC. It translates to CASSVLASSNEQFF.

By sample share, this clonotype is medium-sized. This sequence joins TRBV12-3 or TRBV12-4 and TRBJ2-6, with D unclear. This CDR3 spans 15 amino acids. V was cut by 1 base and J by 4 bases, with 8 bases left in between. The CDR3 reads CASSLGGNGANVLTF. CDR3 coding DNA: TGTGCCAGCAGTTTAGGTGGTAACGGGGCCAACGTCCTGACTTTC.

V gene TRBV27 combines with J gene TRBJ2-7; 7 positions agree with TRBD2. The V gene end was trimmed by 8 bases and the J gene end by 6 bases; junction bases not matched to a gene: 10. Germline CDR1 reads MNHEY; CDR2 reads SMNVEV (reference sequence). The CDR3 spans 13 residues. This chain's CDR3 is CASRTWEGREQYF. The CDR3 DNA reads as TGTGCCAGCCGAACATGGGAGGGGCGCGAGCAGTACTTC.

This rearrangement joins TRBV20-1 to TRBJ2-7; TRBD1 agrees at 8 bases. CDR3 length: 15 amino acids. The germline CDR1 and CDR2 sequences are DFQATT and SNEGSKA (reference sequence). Trimming took 5 bases from V and 7 from J; bases not matched to a gene: 16. The CDR3: CSASGQGDRGREQYF. The CDR3 DNA sequence: TGCAGTGCTTCCGGACAGGGCGATAGGGGGAGGGAGCAGTACTTC.

The rearrangement uses TRBV3-1 and TRBJ1-1; D uncertain. The V end lost 1 base, the J end lost 6 bases, and 6 bases lay between the germline ends. The CDR3 is 12 amino acids. Germline V gene sequence: CDR1 LGHDT, CDR2 YNNKEL (reference sequence). This CDR3 is CASSQVKAEAFF. The CDR3 nucleotides read TGTGCCAGCAGCCAAGTTAAAGCTGAAGCTTTCTTT. Combining the CDR3 with reference TRBV3-1 and TRBJ1-1 gives the whole variable domain DTAVSQTPKYLVTQMGNDKSIKCEQNLGHDTMYWYKQDSKKFLKIMFSYNNKELIINETVPNRFSPKSPDKAHLNLHINSLELGDSAVYFCASSQVKAEAFFGQGTRLTVV.

CDR3 coding DNA: TGTGCCAGCAGCGCGGACCCGAGCTCCTACAATGAGCAGTTCTTC. This sequence encodes CASSADPSSYNEQFF. The rearrangement links TRBV9 to TRBJ2-1, with no clear D. Germline V gene data show CDR1 as SGDLS and CDR2 as YYNGEE. The CDR3 sequence is 15 residues long. The germline V and J ends were trimmed by 3 bases and 0 bases, with 10 bases remaining between them.

In its sample, this clonotype is medium-sized. The V and J genes are TRBV5-1 and TRBJ2-1; 12 bases are shared with TRBD2. Trimming cost V 4 bases and J 9 bases; bases outside gene matches: 8. This CDR3 has 15 amino acids. The germline V gene has CDR1 SGHRS and CDR2 YFSETQ. Here the CDR3 DNA reads TGCGCCAGCAGCCAGACTAGCGGGAGCCTCGGTGAGCAGTTCTTC. This gives the protein CASSQTSGSLGEQFF.

This rearrangement joins TRBV20-1 to TRBJ2-7; 8 nucleotides match TRBD2. Germline CDR1 reads DFQATT; CDR2 reads SNEGSKA (reference sequence). The length of the CDR3 is 14 residues. The V and J ends lost 6 bases and 5 bases, in that order; junction bases with no gene match: 12. The CDR3 DNA sequence: TGCAGTGCAGATAAAGCGGGAGCATTCCACGAGCAGTACTTC. The encoded protein is CSADKAGAFHEQYF.

The chain is built from TRBV14 and TRBJ2-7; D may be TRBD2 (5 bases). Trimming shortened V by 2 bases and J by 0 bases, and 14 bases separated the two germline ends. The length of the CDR3 is 16 residues. Germline-derived CDR1 and CDR2 are SGHDN and FVKESK. Here the CDR3 reads CASSQRPRESSYEQYF. CDR3 bases: TGTGCCAGCAGCCAAAGGCCTCGGGAAAGCTCCTACGAGCAGTACTTC.

In its sample, this clonotype was seen a few times. This chain uses TRBV5-1 with TRBJ2-1; tentatively, D is TRBD1 or TRBD2 (5 bases each). V lost 0 bases and J lost 0, with 13 bases in between. CDR3 length: 17 amino acids. The germline CDR1 and CDR2 sequences are SGHRS and YFSETQ. DNA of the CDR3: TGCGCCAGCAGCTTGGAGGGGAGCGGTAGCTCCTACAATGAGCAGTTCTTC. It specifies CASSLEGSGSSYNEQFF.

By frequency in the sample, this clonotype is medium-sized. The chain carries TRBV5-1 and TRBJ1-4, with a tentative D call TRBD1 (5 bases). The germline V and J ends were trimmed by 4 bases and 8 bases, with 12 bases remaining between them. The CDR3 is 13 amino acids. Germline V gives CDR1 SGHRS, CDR2 YFSETQ. The CDR3 region has the DNA TGCGCCAGCAGCAGACAGATTAACGAAAAACTGTTTTTT. This gives the protein CASSRQINEKLFF.

The CDR3 DNA reads as TGTGCCAGCAGCGGGGCAGGGGCAACTAATGAAAAACTGTTTTTT. Translation gives CASSGAGATNEKLFF. V is TRBV28 and J is TRBJ1-4; tentative D call: TRBD1 (6 bases). Per germline, CDR1 MDHEN and CDR2 SYDVKM. This CDR3 has 15 amino acids. V lost 6 bases, J lost 0 bases, and 11 bases lay in between.

The rearrangement links TRBV15 to TRBJ2-7, with D unclear. Germline CDR1 and CDR2: LNHNV and YYDKDF (reference sequence). V was trimmed by 0 bases and J by 6 bases, leaving 6 bases between them. This CDR3 has 12 residues. CDR3 loop: CATSRDKGEQYF. CDR3 DNA: TGTGCCACCAGCAGAGATAAGGGCGAGCAGTACTTC.

This clonotype was counted only a few times. This rearrangement joins TRBV7-2 to TRBJ2-3, with D possibly matching TRBD2 (5 bases). V lost 3 bases and J lost 6, with 16 bases in between. Germline assignment: CDR1 SGHTA and CDR2 FQGNSA. The CDR3 is made up of 15 amino acids. The CDR3 nucleotides read TGTGCCAGCAGCTTTATTGCGACGAGGGAGGATACGCAGTATTTT. Its translation: CASSFIATREDTQYF.

By sample fraction, this clonotype is medium-sized (0.01 to 0.1%). J is TRBJ2-1 and V is TRBV29-1; perhaps TRBD1 as D (5 bases). The germline gives CDR1 SQVTM, CDR2 ANQGSEA. V was cut by 8 bases and J by 4 bases, with 21 bases left in between. The length of the CDR3 is 15 residues. The CDR3 DNA sequence: TGCAGCATTATCGCCCCTCAGGGTAATTACAATGAGCAGTTCTTC. It yields the protein CSIIAPQGNYNEQFF.

The V and J genes are TRBV5-6 and TRBJ2-7; D may be TRBD1 (6 bases). The CDR3 extends over 14 amino acids. Looked up from germline, CDR1 is SGHDT and CDR2 is YYEEEE. Trimming left V 0 bases short and J 4 bases short, with 11 bases between. The CDR3 here is CASSLDGTYYEQYF. The CDR3 region has the DNA TGTGCCAGCAGCTTGGACGGGACATATTACGAGCAGTACTTC.

This clonotype rates as medium-sized. The chain uses TRBV29-1 and TRBJ2-5, with 8 positions matching TRBD2. CDR3 size: 12 residues. Germline V gene sequence: CDR1 SQVTM, CDR2 ANQGSEA. The trim removed 3 bases at V and 6 bases at J, leaving 3 bases unmatched. CDR3 sequence reads: CSVDAGGKTQYF. CDR3 sequence (DNA): TGCAGCGTTGACGCGGGGGGAAAGACCCAGTACTTC.

CDR3: CASSYRGNEQFF. As DNA, the CDR3 is TGTGCCAGTAGCTACAGGGGTAATGAGCAGTTCTTC. The chain links TRBV19 to TRBJ2-1, with 7 bases identical to TRBD1. The V gene's germline CDR1 is LNHDA and CDR2 SQIVND (reference sequence). The CDR3 runs to 12 residues. The J segment lost 7 bases and the V segment lost 6 bases, leaving 3 bases of the junction unmatched.

This clonotype is medium-sized in the sample. The chain has TRBV11-2 and TRBJ2-4, with TRBD1 identical over 9 bases. Germline CDR1 is SGHAT and CDR2 is FQNNGV. After removal of 5 bases from V and 1 base from J, the junction contained 6 bases not matched to a gene. The CDR3 runs 16 residues. In DNA, the CDR3 is TGTGCCAGCAGCCGAATACAGGGGGCGGCCAAAAACATTCAGTACTTC. It yields the protein CASSRIQGAAKNIQYF.

In this sample, this clonotype is large. The chain is built from TRBV29-1 and TRBJ2-5, with D possibly TRBD2 on 5 matching bases. The CDR3 spans 12 residues. V lost 6 bases and J 5 bases, leaving 13 bases between the germline ends. Germline values: CDR1 SQVTM, CDR2 ANQGSEA. In DNA form, the CDR3 reads TGCAGCGTGGGAGTTTCGGGGGAGACCCAGTACTTC. Translated, it gives CSVGVSGETQYF.

The chain's CDR3 is CASSGGQGRSEQYF. The CDR3, as DNA: TGTGCCAGCTCTGGGGGACAGGGAAGGTCCGAGCAGTACTTC. The chain joins TRBV28 to TRBJ2-7, with 9 positions matching TRBD1. There are 14 residues in the CDR3. Per germline, CDR1 MDHEN and CDR2 SYDVKM. V lost 8 bases, J lost 6 bases, and 11 bases stayed unmatched. The complete variable domain, with remaining parts taken from reference TRBV28 and TRBJ2-7, reads DVKVTQSSRYLVKRTGEKVFLECVQDMDHENMFWYRQDPGLGLRLIYFSYDVKMKEKGDIPEGYSVSREKKERFSLILESASTNQTSMYLCASSGGQGRSEQYFGPGTRLTVT.